This T cell receptor (beta chain) was retrieved from a study of OX40 agonist ivuxolimab in advanced cancers. The trim removed 3 bases at V and 5 bases at J, leaving 4 bases unmatched. The CDR3 is made up of 15 amino acids. Germline V gene lookup returns CDR1 SGDLS and CDR2 YYNGEE. In regard to this clone: As yet, its antigen is unknown.

Study-level findings and limits: Those patients achieving a partial response at 0.1-3.0 mg/kg showed among the lowest clonal expansion.

Data came from immunoSEQ multiplex PCR; TCRdb stores just in-frame clones and leaves some out. There are about 45,000 clones in the sample; more than 70% occur only once, and 0.85% to 1.1% lies in the top ten. The TCR was taken from an adult with an advanced solid tumor such as melanoma, head and neck, liver or kidney cancer. The material sequenced was CD4+ or CD8+ T cells sorted from blood, taken in a trial of the OX40 agonist ivuxolimab. V usage is TRBV9 and J usage is TRBJ1-4; 10 bases line up with TRBD1. The CDR3 DNA sequence: TGTGCCAGCAGCGCCCGGACAGGGGGGAATGAAAAACTGTTTTTT. Amino acid sequence: CASSARTGGNEKLFF.